This T cell receptor (beta chain) was sequenced for a study of Ad26.COV2.S vaccination and SARS-CoV-2 variants. Background on the study: The Ad26.COV2.S arm of the COV1001 trial was where the donor was placed. The study's findings and limits: Marked by substantial breadth, spike-specific CD8+ and CD4+ T cell responses were reportedly seen after vaccination. Breadth measured for non-spike TCRs was similar across vaccine and placebo recipients.

This CDR3 contains 15 residues. Germline V gene lookup returns CDR1 SNHLY and CDR2 FYNNEI. V trimming: 1 base; J trimming: 9 bases; junction bases outside the gene matches: 4. Treatment of the sample: 19 received Ad26.COV2.S at low or high dose, single or two shots; 5 received placebo; per-sample allocation not given. After the first vaccine or placebo injection, samples were drawn on day 63. Based in Boston, the donor was an adult of 18-55 years. The method was immunoSEQ multiplex PCR; TCRdb's version includes in-frame clones alone and lacks a portion of them. The repertoire holds over 450,000 clones, with around 89% as singletons. This clone was found once. What it binds is unknown.

The chain carries TRBV2 and TRBJ2-4, with 12 positions matching TRBD2. The sequence was collected from a person aged 18-60 years who received the Ad26.COV2.S COVID-19 vaccine or a placebo. Sequencing used peripheral blood, obtained in a trial of Ad26.COV2.S vaccine versus placebo. The CDR3 nucleotides read TGTGCCAGCAGTGAAGGACTAGCGGGAGTTGGCATTCAGTACTTC. Encoded protein: CASSEGLAGVGIQYF.